This TCR beta chain is from a study of blood T cell dynamics during melanoma immunotherapy. In the study overall: First-line therapy was either pembrolizumab or nivolumab with ipilimumab for metastatic melanoma.

The germline V gene encodes CDR1 SGHRS and CDR2 YFSETQ. Trimming took 4 bases from V and 4 from J; bases not matched to a gene: 4. The CDR3 has 15 residues. Each bulk PBMC sample had 300 to 350 ng DNA loaded. Some clones are missing from TCRdb's copy, which holds only in-frame ones; the method was immunoSEQ multiplex PCR. The sample lists fewer than 25,000 clones, around 92% seen once, with about 1.2% in the top ten. Time point defined: pre-treatment baseline. Disease control meant complete response, partial response or stable disease at 12 weeks. The J gene is TRBJ2-1, the V gene TRBV5-1; TRBD2 aligns across 11 bases. This clonotype was sampled from a human donor with melanoma. Sequencing was performed on blood, taken from a patient treated with checkpoint blockade. The CDR3 DNA follows: TGCGCCAGCAGCGATACTAGCGGGAGTTACAATGAGCAGTTCTTC. Translating gives CASSDTSGSYNEQFF.